This passage covers 18 T cell receptor beta chains from one sample sequenced in a study of blood T cells in healthy people across ages. Together with a sample-barcoded 5' primer, a J-beta primer mix was included in a second PCR lasting about 6 to 11 cycles. One entry per CDR3 protein, called by TCRdb with MiXCR from the 5' RACE reads. Seen here are around 1.7 million distinct CDR3 sequences, roughly 27% observed once, and the top ten hold roughly 8%. The source material was blood. The receptors were sampled from a woman in her 30s in good health.

This clonotype was counted a few times. V usage is TRBV5-1 and J usage is TRBJ2-7; TRBD2 agrees at 9 bases. Trimming removed 3 bases from V and 6 bases from J; junction bases left unmatched: 10. CDR3 length equals 15 residues. Germline V gives CDR1 SGHRS, CDR2 YFSETQ. The CDR3 sequence is CASSSTSGLASEQYF. DNA of the CDR3: TGCGCCAGCAGCTCTACCTCGGGACTAGCTTCCGAGCAGTACTTC.

The sample holds many counts of this clonotype. This rearrangement joins TRBV24-1 to TRBJ2-3; no clear D gene. The germline V and J ends were trimmed by 5 bases and 5 bases, with 4 bases remaining between them. Germline CDR1 reads KGHDR; CDR2 reads SFDVKD. The CDR3 runs 11 residues. In DNA, the CDR3 is TGTGCCACCAGTGCGCGAGATACGCAGTATTTT. It yields the protein CATSARDTQYF.

The V call is TRBV7-9, the J call TRBJ2-1, with TRBD2 as a possible D gene (5 bases). The V gene lost 3 bases and the J gene lost 6 bases, with 12 bases spanning the gap. This CDR3 contains 14 residues. From germline, CDR1 is SEHNR and CDR2 FQNEAQ (reference sequence). CDR3 amino acids: CASSLSGVVNEQFF. For the CDR3, the DNA is TGTGCCAGCAGCTTGTCCGGGGTCGTCAATGAGCAGTTCTTC.

The CDR3 nucleotides read TGCGCCAGCCTTCGGGGAGGGACTAGCGGGACGATAAGCACAGATACGCAGTATTTT. Its translation: CASLRGGTSGTISTDTQYF. This chain connects TRBV5-1 to TRBJ2-3; 13 positions agree with TRBD2. The germline V gene has CDR1 SGHRS and CDR2 YFSETQ. The CDR3 runs 19 residues. The junction had 14 bases not matched to a gene; V was cut back by 7 bases and J by 0 bases. The variable domain in full, completed from reference TRBV5-1 and TRBJ2-3, reads KAGVTQTPRYLIKTRGQQVTLSCSPISGHRSVSWYQQTPGQGLQFLFEYFSETQRNKGNFPGRFSGRQFSNSRSEMNVSTLELGDSALYLCASLRGGTSGTISTDTQYFGPGTRLTVL.

For this clonotype: A much bigger clone sits one base away, suggesting this may be a read error. This chain links TRBV24-1 with TRBJ2-4; 7 positions match TRBD2. After removal of 7 bases from V and 13 bases from J, the junction contained 15 bases not matched to a gene. The germline V gene has CDR1 KGHDR and CDR2 SFDVKD. The CDR3 runs to 14 residues. CDR3 in DNA: TGTGCCACCAGGGAGACGGGGGGTAACAATGAGCAGTACTTC. This gives the protein CATRETGGNNEQYF.

This clonotype was counted a few times. This chain uses TRBV12-3 or TRBV12-4 with TRBJ2-3; 13 bases match TRBD2. After removal of 5 bases from V and 1 base from J, the junction contained 9 bases not matched to a gene. This CDR3 has 18 residues. The CDR3 DNA follows: TGTGCCAGCAGTCCCACTAGCGGGGGGGCCGCAGGCACAGATACGCAGTATTTT. Protein sequence: CASSPTSGGAAGTDTQYF.

This clonotype was picked up one time. The chain uses TRBV5-1 and TRBJ1-2, with D uncertain. The CDR3 totals 15 residues. The germline gives CDR1 SGHRS, CDR2 YFSETQ. V was shortened by 4 bases and J by 0 bases, with 13 bases between the two germline ends. The CDR3 DNA reads as TGCGCCAGCAGCCCCGACCGATCGTCTAACTATGGCTACACCTTC. This encodes CASSPDRSSNYGYTF.

V gene TRBV15 combines with J gene TRBJ2-5; TRBD2 matches 11 bases. The CDR3 runs to 16 residues. Germline V gene sequence: CDR1 LNHNV, CDR2 YYDKDF (reference sequence). Trimming took 4 bases from V and 2 from J; bases not matched to a gene: 6. The CDR3 nucleotides are TGTGCCACCAGCACCCTAGCGGGAGGTTGGCAAGAGACCCAGTACTTC. Its translation: CATSTLAGGWQETQYF.

This clonotype was picked up a small number of times. This rearrangement joins TRBV18 to TRBJ2-4; 7 bases agree with TRBD2. The J call may be incorrect, as the DNA end agrees better with TRBJ2-7. Germline V gene data show CDR1 as KGHSH and CDR2 as LQKENI. This CDR3 comprises 13 residues. CDR3 bases: TGTGCCAGCTCACCTGGACTAGTTAACGAGCAGTACTTC. Translating gives CASSPGLVNEQYF.

This chain links TRBV12-5 with TRBJ2-1, with D unclear. Per the germline V gene, CDR1 is LGHNT and CDR2 is FRNRAP. Trimming pared 7 bases from V and 6 bases from J, leaving 4 bases between. This CDR3 comprises 10 residues. CDR3 protein: CASALNEQFF. In DNA, the CDR3 is TGTGCTAGTGCCCTCAATGAGCAGTTCTTC.

The rearrangement uses TRBV11-2 and TRBJ1-2; no clear D gene. The germline V gene encodes CDR1 SGHAT and CDR2 FQNNGV. V was pared by 4 bases and J by 6 bases, with 18 bases between. CDR3 length: 15 amino acids. CDR3 sequence reads: CASSYPPHEWDGYTF. CDR3 in DNA: TGTGCCAGCAGCTACCCTCCACACGAATGGGATGGCTACACCTTC. The whole variable domain, filled in from reference TRBV11-2 and TRBJ1-2, reads EAGVAQSPRYKIIEKRQSVAFWCNPISGHATLYWYQQILGQGPKLLIQFQNNGVVDDSQLPKDRFSAERLKGVDSTLKIQPAKLEDSAVYLCASSYPPHEWDGYTFGSGTRLTVV.

This clonotype showed up many times. The V gene is TRBV5-6, the J gene TRBJ2-4; D is unresolved. CDR1 is SGHDT and CDR2 is YYEEEE in the germline V gene. The V end lost 4 bases, the J end lost 2 bases, and 13 bases lay between the germline ends. The CDR3 consists of 15 residues. CDR3 sequence (DNA): TGTGCCAGCAGCCCCGGTTTAGGGACCAAAAACATTCAGTACTTC. Protein product: CASSPGLGTKNIQYF.

This clonotype was detected ten times or more. This rearrangement joins TRBV7-9 to TRBJ2-7; 8 bases agree with TRBD1. The CDR3 is 13 residues long. Unmatched junction bases numbered 3, after V lost 5 bases and J lost 3 bases. Germline values: CDR1 SEHNR, CDR2 FQNEAQ (reference sequence). CDR3 coding DNA: TGTGCCAGCAGCGCCGGGACAGGCTACGAGCAGTACTTC. This encodes CASSAGTGYEQYF.

J is TRBJ2-4 and V is TRBV7-9; 8 bases are shared with TRBD2. The CDR3 has 16 amino acids. Germline CDR1 is SEHNR and CDR2 is FQNEAQ (reference sequence). Trimming cost V 5 bases and J 2 bases; bases outside gene matches: 8. The CDR3: CASSGAAGVPKNIQYF. As DNA, the CDR3 is TGTGCCAGCAGCGGGGCAGCGGGAGTGCCCAAAAACATTCAGTACTTC.

The chain carries TRBV12-3 or TRBV12-4 and TRBJ2-7; 8 nucleotides line up with TRBD2. The J segment lost 4 bases and the V segment lost 3 bases, leaving 11 bases of the junction unmatched. The CDR3 is 16 amino acids. CDR3: CASSFELSGGFYEQYF. CDR3 sequence (DNA): TGTGCCAGCAGTTTTGAATTGAGCGGGGGCTTTTACGAGCAGTACTTC.

Concerning this clonotype itself: One end of the junction does not line up with germline, which may come from a read error. The chain combines TRBV4-1 with TRBJ1-2; D remains unclear. The CDR3 runs to 14 residues. Germline assignment: CDR1 MGHRA and CDR2 YSYEKL. This CDR3 is CASSQVRTEYGCTF. The CDR3 DNA reads as TGCGCCAGCAGCCAAGTTCGGACGGAGTATGGCTGCACCTTC.

This clonotype has a count of ten or more. The J gene is TRBJ2-1, the V gene TRBV14, with D perhaps given as TRBD1 or TRBD2 (5 bases each). The CDR3 consists of 12 residues. Germline loops: CDR1 SGHDN, CDR2 FVKESK. Trimming left V 1 base short and J 15 bases short, with 13 bases between. CDR3 protein: CASSQVGTLAFF. CDR3 nucleotides: TGTGCCAGCAGCCAAGTTGGGACCTTGGCGTTCTTC.

The chain has TRBV7-6 and TRBJ2-5; possibly TRBD1 for D (6 bases). Between the trimmed V and J ends, which lost 0 bases and 5 bases, there was a span of 13 bases. The CDR3 is made up of 15 amino acids. In germline, CDR1 is SGHVS, CDR2 FNYEAQ. CDR3 in amino acids: CASSLAGARSETQYF. The CDR3 DNA sequence: TGTGCCAGCAGCTTAGCGGGGGCTAGATCGGAGACCCAGTACTTC.